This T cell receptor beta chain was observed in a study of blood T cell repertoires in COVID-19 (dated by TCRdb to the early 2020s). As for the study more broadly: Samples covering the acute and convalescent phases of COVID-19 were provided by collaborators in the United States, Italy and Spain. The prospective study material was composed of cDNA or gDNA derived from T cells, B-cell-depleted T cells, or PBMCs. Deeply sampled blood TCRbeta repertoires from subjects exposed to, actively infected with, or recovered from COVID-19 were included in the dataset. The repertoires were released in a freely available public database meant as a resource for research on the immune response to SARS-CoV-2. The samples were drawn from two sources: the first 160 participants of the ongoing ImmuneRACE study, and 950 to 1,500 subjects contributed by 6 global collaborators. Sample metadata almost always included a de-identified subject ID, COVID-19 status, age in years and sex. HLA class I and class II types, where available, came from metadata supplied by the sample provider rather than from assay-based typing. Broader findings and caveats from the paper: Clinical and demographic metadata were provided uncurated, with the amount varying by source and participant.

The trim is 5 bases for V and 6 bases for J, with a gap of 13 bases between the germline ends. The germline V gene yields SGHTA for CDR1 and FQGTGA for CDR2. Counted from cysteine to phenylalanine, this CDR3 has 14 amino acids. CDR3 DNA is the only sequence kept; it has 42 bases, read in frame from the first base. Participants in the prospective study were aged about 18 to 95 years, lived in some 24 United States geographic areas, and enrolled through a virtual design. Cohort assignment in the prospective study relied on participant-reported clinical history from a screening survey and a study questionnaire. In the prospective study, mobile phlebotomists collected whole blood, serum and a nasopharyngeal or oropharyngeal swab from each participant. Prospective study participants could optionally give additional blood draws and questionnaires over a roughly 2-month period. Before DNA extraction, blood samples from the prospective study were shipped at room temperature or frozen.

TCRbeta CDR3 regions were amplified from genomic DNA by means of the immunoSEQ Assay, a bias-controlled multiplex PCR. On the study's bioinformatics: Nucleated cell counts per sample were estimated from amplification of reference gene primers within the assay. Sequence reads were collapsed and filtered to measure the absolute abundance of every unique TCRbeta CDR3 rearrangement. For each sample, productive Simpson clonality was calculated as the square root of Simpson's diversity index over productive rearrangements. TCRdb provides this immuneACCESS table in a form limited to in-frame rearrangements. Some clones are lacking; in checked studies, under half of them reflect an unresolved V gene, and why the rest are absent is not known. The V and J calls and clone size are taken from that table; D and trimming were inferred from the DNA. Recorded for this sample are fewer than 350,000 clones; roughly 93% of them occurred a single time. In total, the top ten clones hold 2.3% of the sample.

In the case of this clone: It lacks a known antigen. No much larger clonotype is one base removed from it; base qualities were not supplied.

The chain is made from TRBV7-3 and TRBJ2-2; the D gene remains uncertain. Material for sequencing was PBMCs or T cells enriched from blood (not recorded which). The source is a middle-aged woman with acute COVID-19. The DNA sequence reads TGTGCCAGCAGCCCAGGTGGTGGTGCCGGGGAGCTGTTTTTT. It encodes CASSPGGGAGELFF.